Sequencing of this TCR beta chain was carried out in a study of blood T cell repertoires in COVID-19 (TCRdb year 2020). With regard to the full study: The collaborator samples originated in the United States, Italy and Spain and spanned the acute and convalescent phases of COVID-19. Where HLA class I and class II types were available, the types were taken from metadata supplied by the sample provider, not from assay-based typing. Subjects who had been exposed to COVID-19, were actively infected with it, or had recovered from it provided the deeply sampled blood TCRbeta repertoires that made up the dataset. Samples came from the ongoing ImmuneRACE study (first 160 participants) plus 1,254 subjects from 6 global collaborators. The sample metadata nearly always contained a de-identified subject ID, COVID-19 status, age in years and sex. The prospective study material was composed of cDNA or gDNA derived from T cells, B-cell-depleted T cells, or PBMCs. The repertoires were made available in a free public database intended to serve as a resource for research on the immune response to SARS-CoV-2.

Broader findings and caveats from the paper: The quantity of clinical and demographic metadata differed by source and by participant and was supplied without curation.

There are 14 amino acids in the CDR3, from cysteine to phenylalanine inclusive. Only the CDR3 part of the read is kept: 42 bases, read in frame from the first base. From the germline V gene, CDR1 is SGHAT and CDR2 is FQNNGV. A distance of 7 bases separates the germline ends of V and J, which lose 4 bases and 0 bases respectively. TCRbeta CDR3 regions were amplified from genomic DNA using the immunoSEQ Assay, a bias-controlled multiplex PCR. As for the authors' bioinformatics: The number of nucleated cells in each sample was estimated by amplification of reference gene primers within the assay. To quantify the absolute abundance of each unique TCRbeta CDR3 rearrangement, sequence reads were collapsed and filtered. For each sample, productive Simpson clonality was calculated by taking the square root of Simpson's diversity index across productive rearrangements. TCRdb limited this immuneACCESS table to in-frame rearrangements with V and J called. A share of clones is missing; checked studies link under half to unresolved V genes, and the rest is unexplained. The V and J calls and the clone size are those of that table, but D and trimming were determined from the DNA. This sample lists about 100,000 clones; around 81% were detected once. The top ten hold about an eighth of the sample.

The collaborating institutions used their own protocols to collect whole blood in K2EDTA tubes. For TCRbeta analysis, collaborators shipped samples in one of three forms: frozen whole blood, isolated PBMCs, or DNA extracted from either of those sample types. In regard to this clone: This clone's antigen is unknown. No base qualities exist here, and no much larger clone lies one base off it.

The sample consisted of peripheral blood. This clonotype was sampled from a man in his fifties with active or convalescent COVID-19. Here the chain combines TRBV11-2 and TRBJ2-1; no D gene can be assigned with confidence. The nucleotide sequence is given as TGTGCCAGCAGCTCGGTGAACTCCTACAATGAGCAGTTCTTC. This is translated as CASSSVNSYNEQFF.